The next 31 T cell receptor beta chains were all read from a single sample in a study of blood T cell repertoires in COVID-19. Sequencing used immunoSEQ multiplex PCR; TCRdb keeps in-frame clones, though not all of them. The sample includes over 450,000 clones, 85% to 90% of them seen just once. The sequenced material came from peripheral blood. The source is a woman aged 50 to 60 with COVID-19, enrolled during active disease.

V is TRBV6-5 and J is TRBJ1-3; D is ambiguous. Germline V CDR1 and CDR2: MNHEY, SVGAGI. The CDR3 totals 14 residues. Trimming pared 4 bases from V and 0 bases from J, leaving 7 bases between. The CDR3 reads CASSSLNSGNTIYF. The CDR3 DNA sequence: TGTGCCAGCAGTTCCTTAAACTCTGGAAACACCATATATTTT.

This clone was recorded only once. The CDR3 DNA sequence: TGTGCCAGCACACAGGGGAGCAATCAGCCCCAGCATTTT. This codes for CASTQGSNQPQHF. J is TRBJ1-5 and V is TRBV18, with 7 bases lining up with TRBD1. This CDR3 has 13 residues. Germline assignment: CDR1 KGHSH and CDR2 LQKENI. V was clipped by 8 bases and J by 1 base; unmatched bases: 2.

The chain recombines TRBV7-6 with TRBJ2-3; TRBD2 might be the D (6 bases). Trimming removed 6 bases from V and 0 bases from J, with 13 bases in between. The CDR3 consists of 15 residues. Looked up from germline, CDR1 is SGHVS and CDR2 is FNYEAQ. The CDR3 DNA follows: TGTGCCAGCAGGTTAACCGGGACTAGCACAGATACGCAGTATTTT. This codes for CASRLTGTSTDTQYF.

The CDR3 DNA follows: TGTGCCTGGAGTGCCAGGGACGAGCAGTACTTC. Translation gives CAWSARDEQYF. V and J are TRBV30 and TRBJ2-7; a weak D match, TRBD1 (5 bases). This CDR3 region has 11 residues. Germline V gives CDR1 GTSNPN, CDR2 SVGIG (reference sequence). The ends were cut back, 1 base at V and 5 bases at J, with 6 bases in the middle.

Here the CDR3 DNA reads TGCAGCGTTTCCTGGACAGGGTCCTACGAGCAGTACTTC. Protein: CSVSWTGSYEQYF. The chain links TRBV29-1 to TRBJ2-7; TRBD1 aligns across 8 bases. After removal of 5 bases from V and 1 base from J, the junction contained 4 bases not matched to a gene. The CDR3 covers 13 residues. Germline V gives CDR1 SQVTM, CDR2 ANQGSEA.

The chain carries TRBV4-1 and TRBJ2-1, with a tentative D call TRBD1 (6 bases). There are 15 residues in the CDR3. Germline CDR1 and CDR2: MGHRA and YSYEKL. Trimming took off 5 bases at V and 0 bases at J, with 11 bases between the two ends. The CDR3 sequence: CASSGQLSSYNEQFF. The CDR3 nucleotides read TGCGCCAGCAGCGGACAGTTAAGCTCCTACAATGAGCAGTTCTTC.

The chain couples TRBV7-5 to TRBJ2-5; the table's D gene call, TRBD2, was not cross checked with the DNA. TRBV7-5 is an annotated pseudogene. This CDR3 contains 13 residues. Here the CDR3 DNA reads TGTGCCAGCAGCCACCGCTACGAAGAGACCCAGTACTTC. Protein sequence: CASSHRYEETQYF.

This clone was picked up one time. The chain uses TRBV7-7 and TRBJ2-7; 12 nucleotides align to TRBD1. The CDR3 is made up of 15 amino acids. The germline V gene has CDR1 SSHAT and CDR2 FNYEAQ (reference sequence). The V gene end was trimmed by 3 bases and the J gene end by 3 bases; junction bases not matched to a gene: 3. The CDR3, as DNA: TGTGCCAGCAGCTTGGGACAGGGGGCGATCTACGAGCAGTACTTC. This translates into CASSLGQGAIYEQYF. The full variable domain, its missing parts supplied by reference TRBV7-7 and TRBJ2-7, is GAGVSQSPRYKVTKRGQDVTLRCDPISSHATLYWYQQALGQGPEFLTYFNYEAQPDKSGLPSDRFSAERPEGSISTLTIQRTEQRDSAMYRCASSLGQGAIYEQYFGPGTRLTVT.

This chain links TRBV12-1 with TRBJ2-3; the table's D gene call, TRBD2, was not cross checked with the DNA. TRBV12-1 is a known pseudogene. The CDR3 contains 16 residues. CDR3 amino acids: CASSPLAGGLTDTQYF. The CDR3 DNA is TGTGCCAGCAGCCCACTAGCGGGGGGACTCACAGATACGCAGTATTTT.

V and J are TRBV9 and TRBJ2-1; D perhaps matches TRBD2 (5 bases). The CDR3 covers 16 residues. The V gene lost 0 bases and the J gene lost 1 base, with 11 bases spanning the gap. Germline CDR1 and CDR2: SGDLS and YYNGEE. CDR3 nucleotides: TGTGCCAGCAGCGTAGGTGCGGGTCGGTCCTACAATGAGCAGTTCTTC. It specifies CASSVGAGRSYNEQFF.

V gene TRBV5-1 combines with J gene TRBJ1-2; no reliable D call. The V gene lost 0 bases and the J gene lost 4 bases, with 13 bases spanning the gap. This CDR3 has 15 amino acids. Germline CDR1 SGHRS, CDR2 YFSETQ. CDR3 sequence (DNA): TGCGCCAGCAGCTTGGCCAGCCTTAGCCCCTATGGCTACACCTTC. This translates into CASSLASLSPYGYTF.

This clone occurred once. The chain carries TRBV11-2 and TRBJ2-1; 11 bases line up with TRBD2. The germline V gene encodes CDR1 SGHAT and CDR2 FQNNGV. This CDR3 is 15 amino acids long. After removal of 7 bases from V and 2 bases from J, the junction contained 4 bases not matched to a gene. The CDR3 region is CASILSGGAYNEQFF. The CDR3 DNA sequence: TGTGCCAGCATCCTTAGCGGGGGGGCCTACAATGAGCAGTTCTTC.

The chain joins TRBV6-5 to TRBJ1-2; 7 bases align to TRBD1. Per the germline V gene, CDR1 is MNHEY and CDR2 is SVGAGI. J was trimmed by 8 bases and V by 10 bases; bases with no gene match: 13. The CDR3 sequence is 13 residues long. CDR3 nucleotide sequence: TGTGCCACGAGAAACCTAGAGGGGGCGGGCTACACCTTC. As protein: CATRNLEGAGYTF.

The gene calls are TRBV30 and TRBJ2-3, with 7 bases identical to TRBD2. The CDR3 runs to 14 residues. V trimming: 0 bases; J trimming: 8 bases; junction bases outside the gene matches: 8. Germline CDR1 and CDR2: GTSNPN and SVGIG (reference sequence). CDR3 DNA sequence: TGTGCCTGGAGTGTATCACTAGCGTTATTTACGCAGTATTTT. It is translated as CAWSVSLALFTQYF.

The chain employs TRBV9 and TRBJ1-3; D is unclear. Germline CDR1 SGDLS, CDR2 YYNGEE. The length of the CDR3 is 13 residues. V was cut by 6 bases and J by 0 bases, with 7 bases left in between. This CDR3 reads CASTPISGNTIYF. In DNA form, the CDR3 reads TGTGCCAGCACCCCCATCTCTGGAAACACCATATATTTT.

The V gene is TRBV5-1, the J gene TRBJ2-1; 9 bases line up with TRBD1. CDR1 SGHRS and CDR2 YFSETQ come from the germline V gene. The CDR3 runs to 16 residues. J gave up 6 bases and V 3 bases, and 10 bases lay outside the gene matches. The CDR3 spells CASSSVPGQGPNEQFF. The CDR3 bases are TGCGCCAGCAGCTCCGTCCCGGGACAGGGACCCAATGAGCAGTTCTTC.

The chain uses TRBV30 and TRBJ1-3; D is unclear. V gave up 4 bases and J gave up 8 bases, with 15 bases separating them. The germline gives CDR1 GTSNPN, CDR2 SVGIG (reference sequence). The CDR3 length is 13 residues. The CDR3, as DNA: TGTGCCTGGAAACCCCCCCCCGGGTACACCATATATTTT. It is translated as CAWKPPPGYTIYF.

The rearrangement links TRBV7-2 to TRBJ2-5, with 7 bases aligning to TRBD2. The CDR3 length is 15 residues. J lost 2 bases, V lost 3 bases, and 6 bases had no gene match. Looked up from germline, CDR1 is SGHTA and CDR2 is FQGNSA. CDR3 in DNA: TGTGCCAGCAGCTTGTTGGTCGGGGGGCAAGAGACCCAGTACTTC. This sequence encodes CASSLLVGGQETQYF.

In DNA, the CDR3 is TGTGCCAGCAGCCCTCCGGGGGGCACCCATCTGGAGCAGTACTTC. Translating gives CASSPPGGTHLEQYF. The chain uses TRBV9 and TRBJ2-7; TRBD2 is a possible D gene (7 bases). The CDR3 length is 15 residues. V was shortened by 4 bases and J by 7 bases, with 21 bases between the two germline ends. The V gene's germline CDR1 is SGDLS and CDR2 YYNGEE.

The rearrangement uses TRBV11-2 and TRBJ1-6; 9 nucleotides agree with TRBD1. The V and J ends lost 6 bases and 4 bases, in that order; junction bases with no gene match: 4. The CDR3 is 15 amino acids. Germline-derived CDR1 and CDR2 are SGHAT and FQNNGV. This chain's CDR3 is CASSTGTGYNSPLHF. The CDR3 region has the DNA TGTGCCAGCAGTACCGGGACAGGGTATAATTCACCCCTCCACTTT.

On this clone itself: An end of the junction differs from the germline gene, which may be a read error. The chain is built from TRBV6-2 or TRBV6-3 and TRBJ2-1; 12 bases map to TRBD2. The CDR3 is 16 residues long. Looked up from germline, CDR1 is MNHEY and CDR2 is SVGEGT. Here the CDR3 reads CASSYGVLAGGNVQFF. The CDR3 DNA is TGTGCCAGCAGTTACGGCGTACTAGCGGGGGGCAATGTGCAGTTCTTC.

The V and J genes are TRBV28 and TRBJ2-7; D call uncertain. CDR1 MDHEN and CDR2 SYDVKM come from the germline V gene. The CDR3 has 15 amino acids. V was cut by 4 bases and J by 5 bases, with 18 bases left in between. CDR3 in amino acids: CASSSSAVARNEQYF. DNA of the CDR3: TGTGCCAGCAGTTCTAGTGCGGTTGCGAGGAACGAGCAGTACTTC. Drawing the rest from reference TRBV28 and TRBJ2-7, the complete variable domain is DVKVTQSSRYLVKRTGEKVFLECVQDMDHENMFWYRQDPGLGLRLIYFSYDVKMKEKGDIPEGYSVSREKKERFSLILESASTNQTSMYLCASSSSAVARNEQYFGPGTRLTVT.

The sample holds one count of this clone. V gene TRBV7-9 combines with J gene TRBJ1-1, with TRBD1 matching 7 bases. CDR1 is SEHNR and CDR2 is FQNEAQ in the germline V gene (reference sequence). This CDR3 has 14 residues. Trimming took 4 bases from V and 8 from J; bases not matched to a gene: 10. The CDR3 DNA reads TGTGCCAGCAGCTCCCTCGAACAACAGGGGGAAGCTTTCTTT. Translating it yields CASSSLEQQGEAFF.

V and J are TRBV7-2 and TRBJ1-5; D ambiguous. Trimming removed 2 bases at V and 5 bases at J, with 10 bases between. The CDR3 runs to 14 residues. Germline V gives CDR1 SGHTA, CDR2 FQGNSA. CDR3 sequence (DNA): TGTGCCAGCAGCTTAACAGTGGGAGATCAGCCCCAGCATTTT. Translated: CASSLTVGDQPQHF. Combining the CDR3 with reference TRBV7-2 and TRBJ1-5 gives the whole variable domain GAGVSQSPSNKVTEKGKDVELRCDPISGHTALYWYRQSLGQGLEFLIYFQGNSAPDKSGLPSDRFSAERTGGSVSTLTIQRTQQEDSAVYLCASSLTVGDQPQHFGDGTRLSIL.

The rearrangement joins TRBV2 to TRBJ1-1; tentative D call: TRBD1 (6 bases). The CDR3 runs 13 residues. The germline V gene has CDR1 SNHLY and CDR2 FYNNEI. Trimming stripped 9 bases from V and 5 bases from J, with 16 bases between. CDR3 sequence: CASRDTEGTEAFF. CDR3 DNA sequence: TGTGCCAGTCGGGACACCGAGGGGACTGAAGCTTTCTTT.

This clone was seen a single time. The chain combines TRBV11-2 with TRBJ2-7; D may be TRBD1 (5 bases). Germline lookup yields CDR1 SGHAT and CDR2 FQNNGV. The CDR3 extends over 16 amino acids. Between the trimmed V and J ends, which lost 2 bases and 0 bases, there was a span of 14 bases. The CDR3 sequence: CASSLTGRTSSYEQYF. The DNA for the CDR3 is TGTGCCAGCAGCTTAACAGGCAGGACGAGCTCCTACGAGCAGTACTTC.

The gene calls are TRBV2 and TRBJ2-7; perhaps TRBD1 as D (7 bases). Germline CDR1 and CDR2: SNHLY and FYNNEI. Between the trimmed V and J ends, which lost 5 bases and 6 bases, there was a span of 17 bases. The CDR3 is 14 residues long. CDR3 sequence: CASSWSQGGFEQYF. The CDR3 DNA sequence: TGTGCCAGCAGTTGGAGCCAGGGGGGTTTCGAGCAGTACTTC.

The chain is built from TRBV3-1 (or the pseudogene TRBV3-2) and TRBJ2-7; 10 nucleotides line up with TRBD2. The V segment lost 2 bases and the J segment 4 bases; nucleotides outside the gene matches: 8. The CDR3 is made up of 16 amino acids. Germline lookup yields CDR1 LGHDT and CDR2 YNNKEL (reference sequence). The chain's CDR3 is CASSQQAAGGSYEQYF. In nucleotides, the CDR3 is TGTGCCAGCAGCCAACAGGCAGCGGGGGGGAGTTACGAGCAGTACTTC.

This clone was detected once. The genes are TRBV30 and TRBJ2-1; 11 nucleotides align to TRBD2. The J segment lost 8 bases and the V segment lost 0 bases, leaving 12 bases of the junction unmatched. Germline CDR1 is GTSNPN and CDR2 is SVGIG (reference sequence). The CDR3 is made up of 17 amino acids. The CDR3 sequence: CAWSVRLAGGQVDEQFF. In nucleotides, the CDR3 is TGTGCCTGGAGTGTTAGATTAGCGGGGGGGCAGGTGGATGAGCAGTTCTTC.

The chain joins TRBV24-1 to TRBJ2-2, with a tentative D call TRBD2 (7 bases). The CDR3 has 16 amino acids. With 1 base removed from V and 5 bases from J, the gap between germline ends came to 13 bases. Germline CDR1 reads KGHDR; CDR2 reads SFDVKD. The CDR3 loop reads CATSDLIQGGTGELFF. The CDR3 DNA is TGTGCCACCAGTGATTTAATACAGGGAGGGACCGGGGAGCTGTTTTTT.

J is TRBJ1-4 and V is TRBV7-9, with D possibly TRBD1 on 6 matching bases. Germline V CDR1 and CDR2: SEHNR, FQNEAQ (reference sequence). This CDR3 comprises 15 residues. The V end lost 5 bases, the J end lost 3 bases, and 13 bases lay between the germline ends. CDR3 sequence: CASSLTGLSNEKLFF. The CDR3 DNA sequence: TGTGCCAGCAGCCTAACAGGGCTGTCTAATGAAAAACTGTTTTTT.